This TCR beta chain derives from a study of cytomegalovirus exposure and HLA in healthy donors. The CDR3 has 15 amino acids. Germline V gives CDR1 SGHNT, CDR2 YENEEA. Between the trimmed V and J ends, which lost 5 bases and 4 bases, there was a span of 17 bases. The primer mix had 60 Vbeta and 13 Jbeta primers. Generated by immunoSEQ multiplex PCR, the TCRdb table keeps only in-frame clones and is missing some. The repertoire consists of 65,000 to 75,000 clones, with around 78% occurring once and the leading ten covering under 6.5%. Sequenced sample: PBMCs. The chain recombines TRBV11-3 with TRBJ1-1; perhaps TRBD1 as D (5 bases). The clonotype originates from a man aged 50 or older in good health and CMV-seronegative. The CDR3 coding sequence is TGTGCCAGCAGCCCCCGGGGCGGGGGGGGCACTGAAGCTTTCTTT. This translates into CASSPRGGGGTEAFF.